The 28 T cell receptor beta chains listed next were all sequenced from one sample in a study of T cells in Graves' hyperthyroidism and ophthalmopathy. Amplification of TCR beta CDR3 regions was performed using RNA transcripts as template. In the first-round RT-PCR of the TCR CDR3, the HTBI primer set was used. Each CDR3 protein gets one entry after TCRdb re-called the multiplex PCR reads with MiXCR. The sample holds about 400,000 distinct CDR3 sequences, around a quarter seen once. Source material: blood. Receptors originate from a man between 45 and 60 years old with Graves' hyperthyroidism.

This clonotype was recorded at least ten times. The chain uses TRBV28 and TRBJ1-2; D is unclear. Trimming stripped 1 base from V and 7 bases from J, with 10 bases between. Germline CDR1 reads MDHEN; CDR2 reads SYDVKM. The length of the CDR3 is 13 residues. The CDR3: CASSLLGGVGYTF. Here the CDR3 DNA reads TGTGCCAGCAGTTTATTGGGCGGAGTTGGCTACACCTTC.

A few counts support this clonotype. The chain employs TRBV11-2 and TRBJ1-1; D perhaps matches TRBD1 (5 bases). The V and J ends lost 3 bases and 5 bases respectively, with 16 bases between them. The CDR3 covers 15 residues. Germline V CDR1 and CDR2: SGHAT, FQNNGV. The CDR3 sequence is CASSLGPGGGTEAFF. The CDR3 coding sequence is TGTGCCAGCAGCTTGGGACCCGGAGGTGGGACTGAAGCTTTCTTT.

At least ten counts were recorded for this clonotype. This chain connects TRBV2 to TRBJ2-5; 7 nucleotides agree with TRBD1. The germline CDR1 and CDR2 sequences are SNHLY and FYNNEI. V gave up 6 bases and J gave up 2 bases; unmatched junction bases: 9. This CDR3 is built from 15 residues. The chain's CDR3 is CASRSNRGGQETQYF. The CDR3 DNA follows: TGTGCCAGCAGGTCGAACAGGGGCGGACAAGAGACCCAGTACTTC.

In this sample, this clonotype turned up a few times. As DNA, the CDR3 is TGTGCCTGGGACCCGGGATTTAGACAAGAGACCCAGTACTTC. This gives the protein CAWDPGFRQETQYF. The chain couples TRBV30 to TRBJ2-5; D is possibly TRBD2 (5 bases). Germline-derived CDR1 and CDR2 are GTSNPN and SVGIG (reference sequence). This CDR3 is built from 14 residues. With 5 bases removed from V and 2 bases from J, the gap between germline ends came to 15 bases.

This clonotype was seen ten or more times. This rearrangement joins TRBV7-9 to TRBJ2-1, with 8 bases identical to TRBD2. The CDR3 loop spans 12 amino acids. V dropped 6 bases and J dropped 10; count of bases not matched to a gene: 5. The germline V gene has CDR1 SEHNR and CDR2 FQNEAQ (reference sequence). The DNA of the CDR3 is TGTGCCAGCAGATCTAGCGGGCCGGAGCAGTTCTTC. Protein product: CASRSSGPEQFF. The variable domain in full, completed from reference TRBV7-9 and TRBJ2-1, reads DTGVSQNPRHKITKRGQNVTFRCDPISEHNRLYWYRQTLGQGPEFLTYFQNEAQLEKSRLLSDRFSAERPKGSFSTLEIQRTEQGDSAMYLCASRSSGPEQFFGPGTRLTVL.

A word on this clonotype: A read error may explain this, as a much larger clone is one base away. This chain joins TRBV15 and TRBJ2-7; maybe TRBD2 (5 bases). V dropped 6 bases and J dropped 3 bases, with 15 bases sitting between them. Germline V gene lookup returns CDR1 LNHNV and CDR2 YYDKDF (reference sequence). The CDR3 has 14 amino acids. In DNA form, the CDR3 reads TGTGCCACCAGAGGAAGAGGGCCGGACTACGAGCAGTACTTC. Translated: CATRGRGPDYEQYF.

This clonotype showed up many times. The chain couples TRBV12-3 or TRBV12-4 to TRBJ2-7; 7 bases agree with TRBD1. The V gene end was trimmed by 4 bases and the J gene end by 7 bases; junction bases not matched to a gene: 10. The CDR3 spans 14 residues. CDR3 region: CASSSTSGTEEQYF. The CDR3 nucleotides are TGTGCCAGCAGTTCCACATCCGGGACAGAGGAGCAGTACTTC.

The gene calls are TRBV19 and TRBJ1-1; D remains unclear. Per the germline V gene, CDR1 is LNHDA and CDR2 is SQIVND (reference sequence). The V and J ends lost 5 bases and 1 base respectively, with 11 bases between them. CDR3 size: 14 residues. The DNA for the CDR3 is TGTGCCAGTAGTGTTTCATATACGAACACTGAAGCTTTCTTT. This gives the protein CASSVSYTNTEAFF.

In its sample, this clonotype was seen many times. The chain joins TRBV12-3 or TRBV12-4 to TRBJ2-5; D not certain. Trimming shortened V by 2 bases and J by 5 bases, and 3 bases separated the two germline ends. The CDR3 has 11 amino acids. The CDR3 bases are TGTGCCAGCAGTTTATTGGAGACCCAGTACTTC. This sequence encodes CASSLLETQYF.

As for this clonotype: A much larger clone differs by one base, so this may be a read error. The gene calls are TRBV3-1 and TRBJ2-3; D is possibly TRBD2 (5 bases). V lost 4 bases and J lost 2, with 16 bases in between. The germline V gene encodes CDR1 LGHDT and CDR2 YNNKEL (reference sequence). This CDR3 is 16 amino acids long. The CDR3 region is CASSRVVGGNTDTQYF. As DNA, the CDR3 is TGTGCCAGCAGCCGAGTTGTCGGAGGTAACACAGATACGCAGTATTTT.

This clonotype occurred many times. For the CDR3, the DNA is TGTGCCAGCAGTCTCCCCGTTCAAACCCAGTACTTC. Amino acid sequence: CASSLPVQTQYF. V and J are TRBV28 and TRBJ2-5, with unresolved D. Germline V lookup: CDR1 MDHEN, CDR2 SYDVKM. The ends were cut back, 5 bases at V and 8 bases at J, with 12 bases in the middle. The CDR3 has 12 amino acids.

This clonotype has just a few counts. In DNA, the CDR3 is TGTGCCAGCAGCCCTCTGACAGGCGGAGACATTCAGTACTTC. Amino acids: CASSPLTGGDIQYF. The chain links TRBV27 to TRBJ2-4; TRBD1 is a possible D gene (6 bases). Trimming removed 6 bases from V and 8 bases from J, with 17 bases in between. CDR3 length: 14 residues. CDR1 is MNHEY, CDR2 SMNVEV, per germline (reference sequence).

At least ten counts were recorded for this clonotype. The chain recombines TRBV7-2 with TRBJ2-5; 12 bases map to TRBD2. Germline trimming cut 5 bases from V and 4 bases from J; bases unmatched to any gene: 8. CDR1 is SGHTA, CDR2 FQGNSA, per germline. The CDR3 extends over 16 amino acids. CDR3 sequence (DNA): TGTGCCAGCAGCAAAAGACTAGCGGGAGAGAGAGAGACCCAGTACTTC. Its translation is CASSKRLAGERETQYF.

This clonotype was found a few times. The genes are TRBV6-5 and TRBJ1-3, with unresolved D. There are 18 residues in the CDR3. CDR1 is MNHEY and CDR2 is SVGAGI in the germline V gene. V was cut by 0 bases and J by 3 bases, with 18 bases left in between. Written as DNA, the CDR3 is TGTGCCAGCAGTTACTCGAGGTCCGGTGTCTCTATTGGAAACACCATATATTTT. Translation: CASSYSRSGVSIGNTIYF.

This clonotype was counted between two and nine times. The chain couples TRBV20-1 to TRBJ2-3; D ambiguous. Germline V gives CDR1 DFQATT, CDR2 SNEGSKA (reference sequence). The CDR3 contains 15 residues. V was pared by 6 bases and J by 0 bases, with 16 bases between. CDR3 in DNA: TGCAGTGCCCGTTCGACGGTCTCTAGCACAGATACGCAGTATTTT. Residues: CSARSTVSSTDTQYF.

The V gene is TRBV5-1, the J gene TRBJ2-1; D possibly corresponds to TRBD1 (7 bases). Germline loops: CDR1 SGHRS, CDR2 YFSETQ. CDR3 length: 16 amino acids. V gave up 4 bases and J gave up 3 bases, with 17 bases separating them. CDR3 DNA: TGCGCCAGCAGCGGAGGGGACAGACGAAACTACAATGAGCAGTTCTTC. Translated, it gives CASSGGDRRNYNEQFF. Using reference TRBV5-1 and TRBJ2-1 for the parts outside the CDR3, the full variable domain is KAGVTQTPRYLIKTRGQQVTLSCSPISGHRSVSWYQQTPGQGLQFLFEYFSETQRNKGNFPGRFSGRQFSNSRSEMNVSTLELGDSALYLCASSGGDRRNYNEQFFGPGTRLTVL.

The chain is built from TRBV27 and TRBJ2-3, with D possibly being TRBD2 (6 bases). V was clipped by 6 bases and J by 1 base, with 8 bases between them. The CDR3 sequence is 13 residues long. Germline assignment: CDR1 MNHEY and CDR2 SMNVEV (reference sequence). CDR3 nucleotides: TGTGCCAGCAGGCCGGGGGGCACAGATACGCAGTATTTT. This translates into CASRPGGTDTQYF.

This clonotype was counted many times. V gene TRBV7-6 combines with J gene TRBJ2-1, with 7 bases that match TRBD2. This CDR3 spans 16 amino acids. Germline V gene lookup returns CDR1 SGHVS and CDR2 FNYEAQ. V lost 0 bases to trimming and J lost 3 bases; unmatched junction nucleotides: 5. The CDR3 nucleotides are TGTGCCAGCAGCTTAGCGAGACCTAGCGGCTACAATGAGCAGTTCTTC. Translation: CASSLARPSGYNEQFF.

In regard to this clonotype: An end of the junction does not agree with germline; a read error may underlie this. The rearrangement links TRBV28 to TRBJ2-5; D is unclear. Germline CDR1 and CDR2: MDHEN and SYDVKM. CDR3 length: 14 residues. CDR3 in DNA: TGTACCAGCAGTTTAGGTTCAGAGCTCGAGACCCAGTACTTC. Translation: CTSSLGSELETQYF. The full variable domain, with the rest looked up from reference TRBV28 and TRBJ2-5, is DVKVTQSSRYLVKRTGEKVFLECVQDMDHENMFWYRQDPGLGLRLIYFSYDVKMKEKGDIPEGYSVSREKKERFSLILESASTNQTSMYLCTSSLGSELETQYFGPGTRLLVL.

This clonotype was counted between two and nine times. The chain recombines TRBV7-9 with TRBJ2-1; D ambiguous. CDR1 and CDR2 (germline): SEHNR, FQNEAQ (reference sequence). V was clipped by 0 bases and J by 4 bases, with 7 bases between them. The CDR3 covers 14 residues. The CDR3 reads CASSLAEIYNEQFF. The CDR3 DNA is TGTGCCAGCAGCTTAGCGGAGATTTACAATGAGCAGTTCTTC.

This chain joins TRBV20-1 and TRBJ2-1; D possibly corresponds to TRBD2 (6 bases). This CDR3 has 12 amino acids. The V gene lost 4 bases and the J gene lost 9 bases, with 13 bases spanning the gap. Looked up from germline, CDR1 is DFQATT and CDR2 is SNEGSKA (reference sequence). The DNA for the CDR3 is TGCAGTGCTATAGGACTATCTATTGAGCAGTTCTTC. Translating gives CSAIGLSIEQFF.

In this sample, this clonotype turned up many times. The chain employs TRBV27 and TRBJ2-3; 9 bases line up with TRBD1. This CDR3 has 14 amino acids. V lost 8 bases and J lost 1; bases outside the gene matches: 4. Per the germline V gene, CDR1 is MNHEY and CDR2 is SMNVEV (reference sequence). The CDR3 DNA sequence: TGTGCCAGCGGGACAGGGATGGGCACAGATACGCAGTATTTT. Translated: CASGTGMGTDTQYF.

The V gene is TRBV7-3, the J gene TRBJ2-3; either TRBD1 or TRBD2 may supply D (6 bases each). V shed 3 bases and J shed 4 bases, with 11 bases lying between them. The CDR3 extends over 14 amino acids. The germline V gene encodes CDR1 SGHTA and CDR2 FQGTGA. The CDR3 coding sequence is TGTGCCAGCAGCTTCGGGGGCGGCCCAGATACGCAGTATTTT. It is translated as CASSFGGGPDTQYF.

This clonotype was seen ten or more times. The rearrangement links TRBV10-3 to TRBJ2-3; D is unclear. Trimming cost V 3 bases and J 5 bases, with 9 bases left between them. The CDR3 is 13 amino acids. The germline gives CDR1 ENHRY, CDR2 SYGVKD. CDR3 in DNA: TGTGCCATCAGTGATAAGGCGGAAGATACGCAGTATTTT. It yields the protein CAISDKAEDTQYF.

CDR3 sequence: CASSLGGTSTYNEQFF. Here the CDR3 DNA reads TGTGCCAGCAGCTTAGGGGGGACTAGCACCTACAATGAGCAGTTCTTC. The chain uses TRBV7-6 and TRBJ2-1, with 9 nucleotides matching TRBD2. Germline V CDR1 and CDR2: SGHVS, FNYEAQ. The CDR3 sequence is 16 residues long. Trimming took 1 base from V and 2 from J; bases not matched to a gene: 3.

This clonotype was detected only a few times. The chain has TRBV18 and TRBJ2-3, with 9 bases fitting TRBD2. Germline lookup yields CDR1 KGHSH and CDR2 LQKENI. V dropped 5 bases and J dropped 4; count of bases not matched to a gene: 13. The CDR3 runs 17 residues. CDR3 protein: CASSGARAGGPADTQYF. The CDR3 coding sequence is TGTGCCAGCTCAGGCGCTCGGGCGGGAGGGCCCGCAGATACGCAGTATTTT.

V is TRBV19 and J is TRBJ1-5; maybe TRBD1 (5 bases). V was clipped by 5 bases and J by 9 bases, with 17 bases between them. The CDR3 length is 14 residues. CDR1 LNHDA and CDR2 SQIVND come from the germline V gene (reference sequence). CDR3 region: CASSADKRHLPQHF. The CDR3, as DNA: TGTGCCAGTAGTGCGGACAAACGACACTTGCCCCAGCATTTT.

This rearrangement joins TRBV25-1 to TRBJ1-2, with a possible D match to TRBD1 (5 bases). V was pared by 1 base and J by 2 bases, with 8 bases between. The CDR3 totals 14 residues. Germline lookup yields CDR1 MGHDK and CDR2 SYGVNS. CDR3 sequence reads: CASSEFGANYGYTF. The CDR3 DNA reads TGTGCCAGCAGTGAATTTGGGGCCAACTATGGCTACACCTTC.